Listed here are 16 T cell receptor beta chains from one sample, sequenced in a study of blood T cell repertoires in COVID-19. Profiled with immunoSEQ multiplex PCR; TCRdb holds only in-frame clones, not every one. The sample carries around 140,000 clones, roughly 82% recorded once. Sequencing used peripheral blood. These receptors all stem from a man between 60 and 75 years old with active or convalescent COVID-19.

This clone turned up a few times. CDR3 sequence reads: CASSSSGYRGKDGNYGYTF. As DNA, the CDR3 is TGTGCCAGTAGTTCCAGTGGGTACAGGGGAAAGGACGGTAACTATGGCTACACCTTC. The chain uses TRBV19 and TRBJ1-2; 7 bases match TRBD1. Germline CDR1 is LNHDA and CDR2 is SQIVND (reference sequence). This CDR3 comprises 19 residues. The V segment lost 5 bases and the J segment 1 base; nucleotides outside the gene matches: 19.

As DNA, the CDR3 is TGTGCCAGCAGACCGACAGGGCCCTCTGGAAACACCATATATTTT. Residues: CASRPTGPSGNTIYF. The chain couples TRBV7-9 to TRBJ1-3, with TRBD1 matching over 7 bases. This CDR3 comprises 15 residues. The germline V gene has CDR1 SEHNR and CDR2 FQNEAQ (reference sequence). With 6 bases clipped from V and 0 bases from J, the junction kept 5 bases outside the gene matches.

CDR3 residues: CASSLTASELTDTQYF. As DNA, the CDR3 is TGCGCCAGCAGCTTGACGGCTAGCGAGCTCACAGATACGCAGTATTTT. The chain carries TRBV5-1 and TRBJ2-3; a weak D match, TRBD2 (6 bases). CDR1 and CDR2 from the germline V gene are SGHRS and YFSETQ. CDR3 length equals 16 residues. The germline V and J ends were trimmed by 1 base and 2 bases, with 14 bases remaining between them. Looking up the rest from reference TRBV5-1 and TRBJ2-3 gives the full variable domain: KAGVTQTPRYLIKTRGQQVTLSCSPISGHRSVSWYQQTPGQGLQFLFEYFSETQRNKGNFPGRFSGRQFSNSRSEMNVSTLELGDSALYLCASSLTASELTDTQYFGPGTRLTVL.

The chain combines TRBV11-3 with TRBJ2-1, with TRBD2 identical over 15 bases. This CDR3 is built from 16 residues. From germline, CDR1 is SGHNT and CDR2 YENEEA. V lost 6 bases to trimming and J lost 8 bases; unmatched junction nucleotides: 8. CDR3 in DNA: TGTGCCAGCAGGGGGCCGGGACTAGCGGGGGGCGATGAGCAGTTCTTC. Translated: CASRGPGLAGGDEQFF.

In its sample, this clone was seen once. The V and J genes are TRBV4-3 and TRBJ1-1; no reliable D call. CDR3 size: 14 residues. V gave up 0 bases and J gave up 0 bases, with 5 bases separating them. Per the germline V gene, CDR1 is LGHNA and CDR2 is YSLEER. CDR3 loop: CASSQDIVNTEAFF. For the CDR3, the DNA is TGCGCCAGCAGCCAAGACATTGTGAACACTGAAGCTTTCTTT.

J is TRBJ2-3 and V is TRBV6-1; D might be TRBD1 (6 bases). This CDR3 has 17 residues. The V gene lost 2 bases and the J gene lost 4 bases, with 19 bases spanning the gap. Germline assignment: CDR1 MNHNS and CDR2 SASEGT. CDR3 loop: CASSEIVRGSWPDTQYF. The CDR3 DNA reads as TGTGCCAGCAGTGAAATCGTCAGGGGTTCGTGGCCAGATACGCAGTATTTT.

The rearrangement joins TRBV4-3 to TRBJ2-2; TRBD2 matches at 7 bases. CDR3 length: 16 residues. The germline V gene encodes CDR1 LGHNA and CDR2 YSLEER. V was pared by 5 bases and J by 6 bases, with 12 bases of the junction left unmatched. CDR3 region: CASSTIWGGSPGELFF. The CDR3 DNA reads TGCGCCAGCAGCACCATATGGGGCGGGAGCCCCGGGGAGCTGTTTTTT.

J is TRBJ2-1 and V is TRBV7-2; perhaps TRBD1 as D (5 bases). Germline values: CDR1 SGHTA, CDR2 FQGNSA. The CDR3 sequence is 14 residues long. V was pared by 0 bases and J by 10 bases, with 13 bases between. This CDR3 reads CASSLARARAEQFF. CDR3 nucleotide sequence: TGTGCCAGCAGCTTAGCCCGCGCCAGGGCGGAGCAGTTCTTC.

This sequence joins TRBV10-1 and TRBJ2-2; 7 bases match TRBD1. V shed 0 bases, J shed 4 bases, and the junction held 8 bases outside the gene matches. The CDR3 loop spans 17 amino acids. From germline, CDR1 is WNHNN and CDR2 SYGVQD (reference sequence). CDR3 region: CASSESVQGVGTGELFF. CDR3 nucleotide sequence: TGCGCCAGCAGTGAGTCGGTGCAGGGGGTCGGCACCGGGGAGCTGTTTTTT.

This clone came up a few times. The rearrangement links TRBV5-6 to TRBJ2-5; the D gene is possibly TRBD2 (5 bases). This CDR3 region has 14 residues. Trimming shortened V by 0 bases and J by 1 base, and 7 bases separated the two germline ends. Germline assignment: CDR1 SGHDT and CDR2 YYEEEE. CDR3 region: CASSLAGFQETQYF. CDR3 in DNA: TGTGCCAGCAGCTTGGCGGGGTTCCAAGAGACCCAGTACTTC.

This clone was detected a few times. This chain links TRBV14 with TRBJ1-5; D is undetermined. The length of the CDR3 is 13 residues. Germline V CDR1 and CDR2: SGHDN, FVKESK. The V end was cut by 0 bases, the J end by 4 bases, with 4 bases between. For the CDR3, the DNA is TGTGCCAGCAGCCAAGATCTGAATCAGCCCCAGCATTTT. The encoded protein is CASSQDLNQPQHF.

The chain joins TRBV10-3 to TRBJ1-4; D perhaps matches TRBD1 (6 bases). V dropped 11 bases and J dropped 3 bases, with 16 bases sitting between them. The CDR3 consists of 14 residues. Germline V gene lookup returns CDR1 ENHRY and CDR2 SYGVKD. This CDR3 is CAASFGTSNEKLFF. In DNA, the CDR3 is TGTGCCGCTTCATTCGGGACATCTAATGAAAAACTGTTTTTT.

The chain links TRBV5-1 to TRBJ1-4; 7 bases match TRBD1. Per germline, CDR1 SGHRS and CDR2 YFSETQ. The ends lost 4 bases at V and 10 bases at J; junction bases unmatched: 10. The CDR3 length is 14 residues. This CDR3 is CASSREGARGKLFF. CDR3 nucleotide sequence: TGCGCCAGCAGCCGGGAGGGGGCGCGGGGAAAACTGTTTTTT.

The chain combines TRBV27 with TRBJ2-1; 7 bases align to TRBD1. V shed 6 bases and J 5 bases; nucleotides not matched to a gene: 10. The CDR3 runs 15 residues. Looked up from germline, CDR1 is MNHEY and CDR2 is SMNVEV (reference sequence). This chain's CDR3 is CASSPTGSPHNEQFF. The CDR3 nucleotides are TGTGCCAGCAGCCCGACAGGGTCCCCCCACAATGAGCAGTTCTTC.

The CDR3 loop is CASSPSEAYPEAFF. In DNA, the CDR3 is TGTGCCAGCTCACCATCCGAAGCCTATCCAGAAGCTTTCTTT. The genes are TRBV18 and TRBJ1-1; no firm D call. The CDR3 has 14 residues. Deletions cut 2 bases from V and 8 bases from J, with 15 bases between. Germline CDR1 KGHSH, CDR2 LQKENI. Full variable domain (remainder filled in from reference TRBV18 and TRBJ1-1): NAGVMQNPRHLVRRRGQEARLRCSPMKGHSHVYWYRQLPEEGLKFMVYLQKENIIDESGMPKERFSAEFPKEGPSILRIQQVVRGDSAAYFCASSPSEAYPEAFFGQGTRLTVV.

The chain recombines TRBV6-1 with TRBJ1-6; weak D call: TRBD1 (5 bases). The germline CDR1 and CDR2 sequences are MNHNS and SASEGT. With 2 bases removed from V and 10 bases from J, the gap between germline ends came to 15 bases. CDR3 length: 15 residues. In DNA form, the CDR3 reads TGTGCCAGCAGTGAACTACCAGGGCCGAACTCACCCCTCCACTTT. Protein: CASSELPGPNSPLHF.